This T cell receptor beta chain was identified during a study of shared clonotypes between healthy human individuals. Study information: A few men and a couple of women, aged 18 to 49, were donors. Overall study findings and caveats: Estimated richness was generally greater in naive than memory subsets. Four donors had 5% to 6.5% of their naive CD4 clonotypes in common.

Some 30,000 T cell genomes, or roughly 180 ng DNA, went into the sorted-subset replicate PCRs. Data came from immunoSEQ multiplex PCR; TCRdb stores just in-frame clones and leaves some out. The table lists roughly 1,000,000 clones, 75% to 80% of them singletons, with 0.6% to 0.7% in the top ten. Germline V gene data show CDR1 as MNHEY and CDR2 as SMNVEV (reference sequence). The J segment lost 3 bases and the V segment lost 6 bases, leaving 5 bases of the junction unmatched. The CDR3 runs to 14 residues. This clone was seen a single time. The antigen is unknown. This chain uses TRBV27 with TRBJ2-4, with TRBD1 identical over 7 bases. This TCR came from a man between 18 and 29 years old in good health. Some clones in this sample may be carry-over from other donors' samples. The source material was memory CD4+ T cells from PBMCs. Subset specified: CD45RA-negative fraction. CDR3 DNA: TGTGCCAGCAGGAGACAGGGCAACAAAAACATTCAGTACTTC. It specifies CASRRQGNKNIQYF.